These 29 T cell receptor beta chains originate from one sample sequenced in a study of early stage breast cancer tumors. Here immunoSEQ multiplex PCR was the method, and the copy in TCRdb shows in-frame clones only, minus some. The table shows some 30,000 clones, with around 67% occurring only once. Sequencing was done on a sample of breast tumor tissue. These receptors all come from a person aged 25-39 years with breast cancer.

The gene calls are TRBV27 and TRBJ2-1; unclear D gene. Germline lookup yields CDR1 MNHEY and CDR2 SMNVEV (reference sequence). The V end was cut by 2 bases, the J end by 0 bases, with 8 bases between. This CDR3 comprises 15 residues. The CDR3 region has the DNA TGTGCCAGCAGTTTAGGGGTGAGCTCCTACAATGAGCAGTTCTTC. It translates to CASSLGVSSYNEQFF.

This clone was recorded once. The chain's CDR3 is CASSPGGSGETQYF. In nucleotides, the CDR3 is TGTGCCAGCAGCCCGGGGGGGAGTGGAGAGACCCAGTACTTC. The genes are TRBV7-2 and TRBJ2-5, with TRBD2 matching over 8 bases. CDR3 length: 14 amino acids. V lost 5 bases and J lost 4; bases outside the gene matches: 6. Germline CDR1 SGHTA, CDR2 FQGNSA.

This rearrangement joins TRBV7-3 to TRBJ2-1, with TRBD2 identical over 11 bases. Germline CDR1 and CDR2: SGHTA and FQGTGA. This CDR3 is 15 amino acids long. J gave up 3 bases and V 5 bases, and 3 bases lay outside the gene matches. This CDR3 is CASSPTSGIYNEQFF. For the CDR3, the DNA is TGTGCCAGCAGCCCGACTAGCGGGATCTACAATGAGCAGTTCTTC.

This clone was picked up one time. The chain links TRBV5-5 to TRBJ2-2; 9 bases fit TRBD2. CDR3 length: 16 residues. The V and J ends lost 3 bases and 5 bases, in that order; junction bases with no gene match: 8. The germline CDR1 and CDR2 sequences are SGHKS and YYEKEE (reference sequence). The CDR3 is CASSSLGSGRTGELFF. The DNA of the CDR3 is TGTGCCAGCAGCTCCCTCGGAAGCGGGAGGACCGGGGAGCTGTTTTTT.

The chain uses TRBV2 and TRBJ2-7; D perhaps matches TRBD2 (6 bases). The CDR3 is 14 residues long. Between the trimmed V and J ends, which lost 5 bases and 6 bases, there was a span of 17 bases. In germline, CDR1 is SNHLY, CDR2 FYNNEI. This CDR3 is CASSRLVASGEQYF. The CDR3 DNA reads as TGTGCCAGCAGTCGACTAGTCGCTTCGGGCGAGCAGTACTTC.

The table lists this clone with a few counts. The chain carries TRBV14 and TRBJ2-7; D is uncertain. V gave up 10 bases and J gave up 3 bases, with 10 bases separating them. The CDR3 has 11 residues. The germline V gene encodes CDR1 SGHDN and CDR2 FVKESK. CDR3 protein: CATGRYYEQYF. The DNA for the CDR3 is TGTGCCACCGGACGCTACTACGAGCAGTACTTC. Full variable domain (remainder filled in from reference TRBV14 and TRBJ2-7): EAGVTQFPSHSVIEKGQTVTLRCDPISGHDNLYWYRRVMGKEIKFLLHFVKESKQDESGMPNNRFLAERTGGTYSTLKVQPAELEDSGVYFCATGRYYEQYFGPGTRLTVT.

The CDR3 DNA follows: TGTGCCAGCAGCCAACTGATACAGGGAGTACTAGCGGGAGGGTACAATGAGCAGTTCTTC. It translates to CASSQLIQGVLAGGYNEQFF. The V gene is TRBV4-2, the J gene TRBJ2-1; TRBD2 aligns across 13 bases. This CDR3 is built from 20 residues. V lost 2 bases to trimming and J lost 4 bases; unmatched junction nucleotides: 14. Per germline, CDR1 LGHNA and CDR2 YNFKEQ.

The V and J genes are TRBV5-1 and TRBJ2-7; tentative D call: TRBD2 (5 bases). This CDR3 spans 14 amino acids. Germline CDR1 is SGHRS and CDR2 is YFSETQ. The V end was cut by 0 bases, the J end by 4 bases, with 11 bases between. CDR3 amino acids: CASSLAWTGYEQYF. Here the CDR3 DNA reads TGCGCCAGCAGCTTGGCCTGGACTGGATACGAGCAGTACTTC.

The chain links TRBV27 to TRBJ2-5; the D is unclear. The germline V gene has CDR1 MNHEY and CDR2 SMNVEV (reference sequence). V was clipped by 4 bases and J by 2 bases, with 8 bases between them. This CDR3 is built from 13 residues. CDR3 DNA sequence: TGTGCCAGCAGTTCCACAGCTCAAGAGACCCAGTACTTC. As protein: CASSSTAQETQYF.

This rearrangement joins TRBV9 to TRBJ2-3; the match to TRBD2 covers 8 bases. The CDR3 is made up of 19 amino acids. Trimming at V came to 0 bases and at J to 4 bases, leaving 16 bases not matched to a gene. Germline CDR1 is SGDLS and CDR2 is YYNGEE. CDR3: CASSVAHGGVFTRPDTQYF. DNA of the CDR3: TGTGCCAGCAGCGTAGCTCACGGGGGGGTCTTCACCCGGCCAGATACGCAGTATTTT.

V gene TRBV5-1 combines with J gene TRBJ2-7, with D possibly being TRBD1 (5 bases). The CDR3 has 15 residues. The V gene's germline CDR1 is SGHRS and CDR2 YFSETQ. V lost 7 bases, J lost 0 bases, and 17 bases lay in between. The CDR3 sequence is CASGPDSASSYEQYF. The DNA of the CDR3 is TGCGCCAGCGGGCCTGACAGCGCGAGCTCCTACGAGCAGTACTTC.

V and J are TRBV11-3 and TRBJ2-3; 8 bases align to TRBD2. V trimming: 2 bases; J trimming: 3 bases; junction bases outside the gene matches: 1. Looked up from germline, CDR1 is SGHNT and CDR2 is YENEEA. The CDR3 is 14 amino acids. Here the CDR3 DNA reads TGTGCCAGCAGCTTAAGCGGGAGTACAGATACGCAGTATTTT. Its translation: CASSLSGSTDTQYF.

This sequence joins TRBV5-1 and TRBJ2-1; D unclear. This CDR3 has 15 amino acids. Germline assignment: CDR1 SGHRS and CDR2 YFSETQ. The V end lost 0 bases, the J end lost 3 bases, and 10 bases lay between the germline ends. The DNA of the CDR3 is TGCGCCAGCAGCTTGGGGGGTGGGAACTACAATGAGCAGTTCTTC. This gives the protein CASSLGGGNYNEQFF.

The V call is TRBV27, the J call TRBJ2-7; tentative D call: TRBD2 (6 bases). The germline V and J ends were trimmed by 3 bases and 6 bases, with 9 bases remaining between them. The CDR3 totals 12 residues. From germline, CDR1 is MNHEY and CDR2 SMNVEV (reference sequence). CDR3 sequence: CASSFLRGEQYF. CDR3 coding DNA: TGTGCCAGCAGTTTTCTGCGGGGCGAGCAGTACTTC.

The genes are TRBV27 and TRBJ1-1, with D unresolved. The V gene lost 6 bases and the J gene lost 1 base, with 12 bases spanning the gap. The germline V gene has CDR1 MNHEY and CDR2 SMNVEV (reference sequence). This CDR3 has 14 amino acids. The CDR3 DNA follows: TGTGCCAGCAGATCTCCCATCCGGAACACTGAAGCTTTCTTT. It codes for CASRSPIRNTEAFF.

The rearrangement links TRBV2 to TRBJ1-2; perhaps TRBD1 as D (5 bases). There are 13 residues in the CDR3. Germline V lookup: CDR1 SNHLY, CDR2 FYNNEI. The V end lost 5 bases, the J end lost 5 bases, and 12 bases lay between the germline ends. This CDR3 reads CASSPQGEYGYTF. DNA for the CDR3: TGTGCCAGCAGTCCCCAGGGCGAGTATGGCTACACCTTC.

The J gene is TRBJ2-3, the V gene TRBV5-1; TRBD2 matches 10 bases. Germline loops: CDR1 SGHRS, CDR2 YFSETQ. This CDR3 has 17 amino acids. With V trimmed by 0 bases and J by 6 bases, 10 bases remained unmatched. The CDR3 nucleotides read TGCGCCAGCAGCTTGGCCCCTTCAGCGGGAGGGGTGGATACGCAGTATTTT. It encodes CASSLAPSAGGVDTQYF. The full variable domain, rest sourced from reference TRBV5-1 and TRBJ2-3, is KAGVTQTPRYLIKTRGQQVTLSCSPISGHRSVSWYQQTPGQGLQFLFEYFSETQRNKGNFPGRFSGRQFSNSRSEMNVSTLELGDSALYLCASSLAPSAGGVDTQYFGPGTRLTVL.

The chain uses TRBV5-4 and TRBJ2-7, with 8 bases aligning to TRBD1. Germline V gene lookup returns CDR1 SGHNT and CDR2 YYREEE (reference sequence). V lost 0 bases to trimming and J lost 0 bases; unmatched junction nucleotides: 11. The length of the CDR3 is 18 residues. CDR3: CASSLGQGAGSASYEQYF. CDR3 DNA sequence: TGTGCCAGCAGCTTGGGGCAGGGGGCGGGATCGGCCTCCTACGAGCAGTACTTC.

This clone was counted only a few times. DNA of the CDR3: TGTGCCAGCAGTTACGAACAGGGCCACTATGGCTACACCTTC. This gives the protein CASSYEQGHYGYTF. This rearrangement joins TRBV6-5 to TRBJ1-2; a weak D match, TRBD1 (6 bases). Trimming took off 2 bases at V and 3 bases at J, with 10 bases between the two ends. CDR1 and CDR2 (germline): MNHEY, SVGAGI. The CDR3 length is 14 residues.

The chain has TRBV6-1 and TRBJ2-2; 7 bases map to TRBD1. Trimming removed 10 bases from V and 4 bases from J; junction bases left unmatched: 12. Germline V gives CDR1 MNHNS, CDR2 SASEGT. The CDR3 length is 15 residues. The CDR3 protein is CAILTGQLSTGELFF. DNA for the CDR3: TGTGCCATCCTGACAGGGCAGTTGAGCACCGGGGAGCTGTTTTTT.

The V and J genes are TRBV27 and TRBJ1-1; D may be TRBD1 (5 bases). The CDR3 contains 14 residues. CDR1 MNHEY and CDR2 SMNVEV come from the germline V gene (reference sequence). V was shortened by 4 bases and J by 1 base, with 10 bases between the two germline ends. The CDR3 is CASSSYTGNTEAFF. CDR3 coding DNA: TGTGCCAGCAGTTCTTACACAGGGAACACTGAAGCTTTCTTT.

The rearrangement links TRBV5-1 to TRBJ2-3, with 10 bases fitting TRBD2. V lost 4 bases, J lost 9 bases, and 20 bases stayed unmatched. Germline V gene data show CDR1 as SGHRS and CDR2 as YFSETQ. The CDR3 runs to 18 residues. CDR3 amino acids: CASSRAGGLADRPGTQYF. The CDR3 DNA follows: TGCGCCAGCAGCAGAGCAGGTGGACTAGCGGACAGACCGGGAACGCAGTATTTT.

This clone was seen more than once but under ten times. J is TRBJ1-2 and V is TRBV10-2; D unclear. The V end lost 5 bases, the J end lost 1 base, and 11 bases lay between the germline ends. The CDR3 runs to 14 residues. Germline V gene sequence: CDR1 WSHSY, CDR2 SAAADI. The CDR3 loop reads CASSLSTVNYGYTF. In DNA, the CDR3 is TGCGCCAGCAGTCTCTCTACAGTTAACTATGGCTACACCTTC.

The rearrangement joins TRBV27 to TRBJ1-5, with 7 bases lining up with TRBD1. The CDR3 has 16 residues. Per germline, CDR1 MNHEY and CDR2 SMNVEV (reference sequence). After removal of 5 bases from V and 2 bases from J, the junction contained 9 bases not matched to a gene. For the CDR3, the DNA is TGTGCCAGCAGTCCGGGGACAGCCTGGGGCAATCAGCCCCAGCATTTT. It encodes CASSPGTAWGNQPQHF.

The count of this clone is one. The rearrangement joins TRBV12-5 to TRBJ1-3, with D uncertain. The V gene lost 0 bases and the J gene lost 6 bases, with 12 bases spanning the gap. Per the germline V gene, CDR1 is LGHNT and CDR2 is FRNRAP. CDR3 length: 15 residues. The CDR3 nucleotides are TGTGCTAGTGGTTTGGTACGGGAGGGTGTAAACACCATATATTTT. Residues: CASGLVREGVNTIYF.

The V call is TRBV5-1, the J call TRBJ2-3; either TRBD1 or TRBD2 may supply D (5 bases each). The CDR3 has 16 residues. CDR1 and CDR2 (germline): SGHRS, YFSETQ. V lost 1 base and J lost 5, with 17 bases in between. CDR3 in DNA: TGCGCCAGCAGCTTGCAGACGGGACCCATCAAAGATACGCAGTATTTT. Its translation: CASSLQTGPIKDTQYF.

This clone was counted a few times. The CDR3 bases are TGTGCCAGCAGCTCCCAGACTAGCGGCGAGCAGTACTTC. Translating gives CASSSQTSGEQYF. V is TRBV7-2 and J is TRBJ2-7; TRBD2 agrees at 9 bases. CDR3 size: 13 residues. From germline, CDR1 is SGHTA and CDR2 FQGNSA. Trimming removed 4 bases from V and 6 bases from J; junction bases left unmatched: 4. Complete variable domain (other parts from reference TRBV7-2 and TRBJ2-7): GAGVSQSPSNKVTEKGKDVELRCDPISGHTALYWYRQSLGQGLEFLIYFQGNSAPDKSGLPSDRFSAERTGGSVSTLTIQRTQQEDSAVYLCASSSQTSGEQYFGPGTRLTVT.

The CDR3 loop reads CASGPGQGSNEQFF. The CDR3 region has the DNA TGTGCTAGTGGTCCGGGACAGGGTAGTAATGAGCAGTTCTTC. V usage is TRBV12-5 and J usage is TRBJ2-1, with 9 nucleotides matching TRBD1. The CDR3 contains 14 residues. J was trimmed by 7 bases and V by 5 bases; bases with no gene match: 6. Germline V lookup: CDR1 LGHNT, CDR2 FRNRAP.

This clone turned up a few times. The rearrangement links TRBV6-1 to TRBJ1-6; no clear D gene. This CDR3 has 14 amino acids. V was shortened by 3 bases and J by 0 bases, with 3 bases between the two germline ends. CDR1 is MNHNS and CDR2 is SASEGT in the germline V gene. In DNA form, the CDR3 reads TGTGCCAGCAGTGACAGCTCCTATAATTCACCCCTCCACTTT. Translating gives CASSDSSYNSPLHF.